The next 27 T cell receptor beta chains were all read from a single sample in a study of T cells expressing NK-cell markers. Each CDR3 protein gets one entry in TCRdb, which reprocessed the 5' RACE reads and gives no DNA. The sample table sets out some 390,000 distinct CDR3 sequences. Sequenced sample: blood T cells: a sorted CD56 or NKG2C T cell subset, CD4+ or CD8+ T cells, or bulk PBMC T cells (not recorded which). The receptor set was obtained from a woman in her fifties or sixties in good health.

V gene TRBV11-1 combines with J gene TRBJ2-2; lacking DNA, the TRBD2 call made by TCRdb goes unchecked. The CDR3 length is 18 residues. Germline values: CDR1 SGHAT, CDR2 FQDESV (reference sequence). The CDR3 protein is CASSLRLAGGPGAGELFF. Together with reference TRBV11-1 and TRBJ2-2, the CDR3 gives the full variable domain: EAEVAQSPRYKITEKSQAVAFWCDPISGHATLYWYRQILGQGPELLVQFQDESVVDDSQLPKDRFSAERLKGVDSTLKIQPAELGDSAMYLCASSLRLAGGPGAGELFFGEGSRLTVL.

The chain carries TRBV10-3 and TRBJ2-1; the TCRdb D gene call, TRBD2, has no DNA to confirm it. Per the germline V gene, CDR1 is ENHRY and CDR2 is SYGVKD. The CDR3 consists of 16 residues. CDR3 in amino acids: CAIRQLAGAQSDEQFF.

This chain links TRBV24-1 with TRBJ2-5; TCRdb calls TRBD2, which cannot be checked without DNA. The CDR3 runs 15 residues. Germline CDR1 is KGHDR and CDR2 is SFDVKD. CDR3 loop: CATSGERGSRETQYF.

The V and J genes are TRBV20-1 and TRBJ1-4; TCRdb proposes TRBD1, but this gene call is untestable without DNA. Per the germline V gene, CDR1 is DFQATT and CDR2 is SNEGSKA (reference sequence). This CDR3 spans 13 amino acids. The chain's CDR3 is CSAARGSSEKLFF.

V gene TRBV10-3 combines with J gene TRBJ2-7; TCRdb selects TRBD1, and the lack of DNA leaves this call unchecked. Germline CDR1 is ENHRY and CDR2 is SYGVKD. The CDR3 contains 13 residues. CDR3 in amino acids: CAITGDSTDEQYF.

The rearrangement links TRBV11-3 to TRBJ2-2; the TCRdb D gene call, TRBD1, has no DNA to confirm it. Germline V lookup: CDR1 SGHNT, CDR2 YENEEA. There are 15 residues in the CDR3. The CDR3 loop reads CASSPGTQNTGELFF.

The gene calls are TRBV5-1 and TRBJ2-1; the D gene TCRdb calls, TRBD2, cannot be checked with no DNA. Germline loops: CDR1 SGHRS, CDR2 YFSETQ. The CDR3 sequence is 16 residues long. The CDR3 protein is CASSPGLAGVDNEQFF.

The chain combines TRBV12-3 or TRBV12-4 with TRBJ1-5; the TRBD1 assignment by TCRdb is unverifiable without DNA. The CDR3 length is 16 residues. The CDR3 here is CASSLADRAENQPQHF.

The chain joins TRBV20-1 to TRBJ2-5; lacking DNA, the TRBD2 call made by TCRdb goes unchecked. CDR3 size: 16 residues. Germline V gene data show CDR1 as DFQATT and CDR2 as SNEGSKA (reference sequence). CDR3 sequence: CSAPIWGLANQETQYF.

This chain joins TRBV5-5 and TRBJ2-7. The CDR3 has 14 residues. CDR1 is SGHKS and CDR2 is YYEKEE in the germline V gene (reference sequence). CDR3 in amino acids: CASSLNQVRYEQYF.

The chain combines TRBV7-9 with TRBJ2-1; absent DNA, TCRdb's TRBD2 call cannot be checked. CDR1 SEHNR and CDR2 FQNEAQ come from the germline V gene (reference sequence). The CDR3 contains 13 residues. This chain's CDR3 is CASRGEGPAKQFF.

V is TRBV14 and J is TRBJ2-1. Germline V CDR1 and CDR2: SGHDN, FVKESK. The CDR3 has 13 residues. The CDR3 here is CASSQDGWYEQFF.

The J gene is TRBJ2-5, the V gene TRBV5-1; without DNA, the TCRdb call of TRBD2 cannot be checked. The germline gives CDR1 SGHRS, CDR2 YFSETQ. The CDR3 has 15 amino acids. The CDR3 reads CASRLAGGPQETQYF.

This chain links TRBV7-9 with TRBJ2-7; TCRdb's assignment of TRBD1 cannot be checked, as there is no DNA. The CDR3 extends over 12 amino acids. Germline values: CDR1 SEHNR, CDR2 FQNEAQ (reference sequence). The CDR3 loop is CAQGQGLYEQYF.

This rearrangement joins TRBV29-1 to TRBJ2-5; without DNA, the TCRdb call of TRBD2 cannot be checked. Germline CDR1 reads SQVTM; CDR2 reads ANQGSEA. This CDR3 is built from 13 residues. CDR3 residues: CSVGGQRQETQYF.

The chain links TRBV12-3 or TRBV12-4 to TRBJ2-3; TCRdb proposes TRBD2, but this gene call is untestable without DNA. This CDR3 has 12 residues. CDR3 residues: CASSHLAGTQYF.

CDR3 loop: CSAYTSRRGDTQYF. The chain employs TRBV20-1 and TRBJ2-3; TCRdb outputs TRBD2, but without DNA this stays unchecked. The V gene's germline CDR1 is DFQATT and CDR2 SNEGSKA (reference sequence). This CDR3 contains 14 residues.

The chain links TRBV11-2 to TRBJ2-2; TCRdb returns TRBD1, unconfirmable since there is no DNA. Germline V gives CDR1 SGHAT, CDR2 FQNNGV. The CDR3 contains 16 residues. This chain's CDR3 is CASSTGQVMNTGELFF.

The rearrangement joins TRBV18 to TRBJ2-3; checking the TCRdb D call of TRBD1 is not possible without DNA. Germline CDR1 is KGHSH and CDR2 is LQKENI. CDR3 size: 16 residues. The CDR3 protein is CASSWDSRSVQGTQYF.

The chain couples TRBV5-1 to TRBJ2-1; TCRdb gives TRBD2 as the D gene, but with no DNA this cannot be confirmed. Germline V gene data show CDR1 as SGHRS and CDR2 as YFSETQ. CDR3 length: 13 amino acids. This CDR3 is CASSFEGQDEQFF.

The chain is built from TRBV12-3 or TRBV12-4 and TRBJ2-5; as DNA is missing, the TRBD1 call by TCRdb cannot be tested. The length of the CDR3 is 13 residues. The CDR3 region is CASSLRGIETQYF.

This chain's CDR3 is CASSSGTTFQYF. The V call is TRBV2, the J call TRBJ2-5; TCRdb proposes TRBD2, but this gene call is untestable without DNA. The CDR3 length is 12 residues. Germline values: CDR1 SNHLY, CDR2 FYNNEI.

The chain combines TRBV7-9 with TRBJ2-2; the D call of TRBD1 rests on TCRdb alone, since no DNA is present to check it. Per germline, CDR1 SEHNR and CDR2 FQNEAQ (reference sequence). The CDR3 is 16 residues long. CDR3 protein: CASSLEGVRNTGELFF. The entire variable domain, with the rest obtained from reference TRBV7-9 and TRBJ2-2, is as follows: DTGVSQNPRHKITKRGQNVTFRCDPISEHNRLYWYRQTLGQGPEFLTYFQNEAQLEKSRLLSDRFSAERPKGSFSTLEIQRTEQGDSAMYLCASSLEGVRNTGELFFGEGSRLTVL.

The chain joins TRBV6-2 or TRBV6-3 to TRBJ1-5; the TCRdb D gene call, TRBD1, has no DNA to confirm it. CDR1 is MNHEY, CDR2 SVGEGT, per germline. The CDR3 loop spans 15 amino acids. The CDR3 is CASSYSMNRDQPQHF.

The chain's CDR3 is CASSLPAGGWDSYNEQFF. The rearrangement joins TRBV12-3 or TRBV12-4 to TRBJ2-1; TCRdb picks TRBD2, but there is no DNA to check that call. The CDR3 has 18 amino acids.

This CDR3 reads CASSYKQSGRGETQYF. The genes are TRBV27 and TRBJ2-5; TCRdb designates TRBD2, a call that cannot be tested without DNA. CDR1 and CDR2 from the germline V gene are MNHEY and SMNVEV (reference sequence). CDR3 size: 16 residues.

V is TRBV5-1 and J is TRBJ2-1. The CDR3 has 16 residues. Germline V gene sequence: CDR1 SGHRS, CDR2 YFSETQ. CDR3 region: CASSLAIGVSYNEQFF.